Below are 6 T cell receptor beta chains sequenced from a single sample in a study of somatic mutations in cytotoxic T cells in rheumatoid arthritis. Data came from immunoSEQ multiplex PCR; TCRdb stores just in-frame clones and leaves some out. The top ten clones hold 38% of a sample with approximately 5,100 clones, about three quarters of them seen once. The sample comprised CD8+ T cells sorted from blood. These receptors came from a man aged 65-85 years with rheumatoid arthritis.

V gene TRBV19 combines with J gene TRBJ2-7; weak D call: TRBD1 (5 bases). This CDR3 is built from 15 residues. V dropped 1 base and J dropped 2 bases, with 12 bases sitting between them. Germline V CDR1 and CDR2: LNHDA, SQIVND (reference sequence). The DNA of the CDR3 is TGTGCCAGTAGTATAGCTGTAGGACAAGCCTACGAGCAGTACTTC. Translated: CASSIAVGQAYEQYF.

This clone was detected a few times. CDR3 sequence: CSVVLAGYEQYF. CDR3 coding DNA: TGCAGCGTTGTTCTAGCAGGTTACGAGCAGTACTTC. This chain uses TRBV29-1 with TRBJ2-7; tentatively, D is TRBD2 (5 bases). This CDR3 region has 12 residues. Trimming removed 4 bases at V and 4 bases at J, with 11 bases between. The germline CDR1 and CDR2 sequences are SQVTM and ANQGSEA.

The genes are TRBV4-1 and TRBJ1-1; the D is unclear. This CDR3 has 11 residues. In germline, CDR1 is MGHRA, CDR2 YSYEKL. CDR3 DNA: TGCTCGGAATGCGGGGTGACTGAAGCTTTCTTT. Translated: CSECGVTEAFF.

This chain links TRBV7-6 with TRBJ2-5, with 8 bases matching TRBD2. The V segment lost 5 bases and the J segment 5 bases; nucleotides outside the gene matches: 10. The CDR3 consists of 15 residues. In germline, CDR1 is SGHVS, CDR2 FNYEAQ. The CDR3 nucleotides are TGTGCCAGCAGCCGGATTGGACTAGCTACCGAGACCCAGTACTTC. As protein: CASSRIGLATETQYF. The variable domain in full, with the rest retrieved from reference TRBV7-6 and TRBJ2-5, is GAGVSQSPRYKVTKRGQDVALRCDPISGHVSLYWYRQALGQGPEFLTYFNYEAQQDKSGLPNDRFSAERPEGSISTLTIQRTEQRDSAMYRCASSRIGLATETQYFGPGTRLLVL.

This sequence joins TRBV18 and TRBJ2-7; 10 positions agree with TRBD1. The V segment lost 0 bases and the J segment 2 bases; nucleotides outside the gene matches: 1. This CDR3 comprises 15 residues. Looked up from germline, CDR1 is KGHSH and CDR2 is LQKENI. DNA of the CDR3: TGTGCCAGCTCACCACCCGACAGGGGGCCCTACGAGCAGTACTTC. This gives the protein CASSPPDRGPYEQYF.

This chain joins TRBV27 and TRBJ2-1; 9 bases agree with TRBD2. Germline loops: CDR1 MNHEY, CDR2 SMNVEV (reference sequence). The CDR3 totals 17 residues. Trimming at V came to 6 bases and at J to 9 bases, leaving 18 bases not matched to a gene. The CDR3 DNA is TGTGCCAGCAGCCCTCTGCCACTAGCGGGTCCTGAAGGTGAGCAGTTCTTC. Amino acid sequence: CASSPLPLAGPEGEQFF.